These 8 T cell receptor beta chains were sequenced from one sample in a study of a mutant IDH1 vaccine in newly diagnosed glioma. Noted time point: week 47, end of study. Every single dose of the vaccine, 300 ug of mutant IDH1 20-mer peptide, came with topical imiquimod. What these receptors recognize is not known. The data were produced by immunoSEQ multiplex PCR, yet TCRdb's version contains in-frame clones alone and is incomplete. The sample lists some 87,000 clones, 75% to 90% occurring once. This sample comprised PBMCs, obtained from a glioma patient whose treatment included an IDH1 peptide vaccine. These receptors were obtained from a man aged 35 to 55 with glioma.

The DNA for the CDR3 is TGTGCCAGCAGTCCGTTCCCAGATACGCAGTATTTT. It translates to CASSPFPDTQYF. This chain connects TRBV27 to TRBJ2-3; D is unclear. The V and J ends lost 5 bases and 4 bases respectively, with 7 bases between them. The CDR3 runs 12 residues. The germline V gene has CDR1 MNHEY and CDR2 SMNVEV (reference sequence).

The V call is TRBV9, the J call TRBJ2-7, with 9 bases matching TRBD1. Per the germline V gene, CDR1 is SGDLS and CDR2 is YYNGEE. The CDR3 contains 15 residues. After removal of 3 bases from V and 1 base from J, the junction contained 5 bases not matched to a gene. DNA of the CDR3: TGTGCCAGCAGCGAGGGGACAGGGCGGTCCTACGAGCAGTACTTC. Its translation: CASSEGTGRSYEQYF.

The V gene is TRBV7-2, the J gene TRBJ1-6; D not certain. CDR3 size: 14 residues. Trimming removed 1 base at V and 2 bases at J, with 3 bases between. Germline V lookup: CDR1 SGHTA, CDR2 FQGNSA. CDR3 in amino acids: CASSLGPYNSPLHF. CDR3 in DNA: TGTGCCAGCAGCTTAGGTCCCTATAATTCACCCCTCCACTTT.

The rearrangement uses TRBV6-6 and TRBJ1-2; a possible D gene is TRBD1 (6 bases). This CDR3 spans 16 amino acids. V gave up 5 bases and J gave up 7 bases, with 23 bases separating them. Germline V gene sequence: CDR1 MNHNY, CDR2 SVGAGI (reference sequence). CDR3 nucleotide sequence: TGTGCCAGCAGTCAAAGTGCCGATGGGGGCGCCGGTGGCTACACCTTC. Translating it yields CASSQSADGGAGGYTF.

Only a few counts were recorded for this clone. This chain joins TRBV21-1 and TRBJ1-1. TRBV21-1 is tagged as a pseudogene. The CDR3 length is 15 residues. The DNA for the CDR3 is TGTGCCAGCAGCAAAGCGCGTAGGGAAGAGACTGAAGCTTTCTTT. Translated, it gives CASSKARREETEAFF.

The CDR3 DNA is TGTGCCAGCAACATCACATACCCTATGCTAGAGGGGCGAACAGATACGCAGTATTTT. Protein: CASNITYPMLEGRTDTQYF. The genes are TRBV7-8 and TRBJ2-3; D may correspond to TRBD1 or TRBD2 (5 bases each). Germline CDR1 and CDR2: SGHVS and FQNEAQ. Deletions cut 7 bases from V and 3 bases from J, with 29 bases between. This CDR3 has 19 amino acids.

The V call is TRBV7-2, the J call TRBJ2-2; the D is unclear. Per germline, CDR1 SGHTA and CDR2 FQGNSA. The germline V and J ends were trimmed by 5 bases and 3 bases, with 16 bases remaining between them. The CDR3 sequence is 16 residues long. The CDR3 DNA reads as TGTGCCAGCAGCCCCCCTCAAATTAGCTACACCGGGGAGCTGTTTTTT. It is translated as CASSPPQISYTGELFF.

The chain has TRBV6-5 and TRBJ2-7, with D uncertain. The length of the CDR3 is 13 residues. V lost 6 bases and J lost 7, with 16 bases in between. Germline-derived CDR1 and CDR2 are MNHEY and SVGAGI. The chain's CDR3 is CASRWNLWGEQYF. The CDR3 DNA reads TGTGCCAGCAGGTGGAACCTCTGGGGTGAGCAGTACTTC.